This T cell receptor beta chain stems from a study of shared clonotypes between healthy human individuals (dated by TCRdb to 2020 to 2021). For context, the study as a whole: A few men and a couple of women, aged 18 to 49 years, made up the cohort. Blood TCR repertoires of a handful of healthy adults were deeply sequenced to estimate repertoire size and the extent of clonotype sharing between individuals. To increase sequencing depth and limit assay-specific biases, TCR repertoire library preparation and sequencing were carried out by different laboratories using diverse techniques. Each donor's leukapheresis produced roughly between roughly 0.85 and 9.5 billion PBMCs. General conclusions and limits of the study: Sampling was limited to blood, and TCR repertoires in tissue likely differ from TCR repertoires in blood. Because the study included a small number of donors, the genetic and exposure-history diversity represented was limited. Pairwise subsampling indicated that sequencing depth was expected to affect the degree of clonotype sharing among donors.

Healthy HIV-negative adults with no recently reported acute infections or vaccinations were included as donors. Only Caucasian adults living in Nashville, Tennessee, USA were represented among the donors. For unsorted samples, around 90 million PBMCs were counted, and genomic DNA was extracted using the QIAamp DNA Blood Mini kit. Blood was collected by leukapheresis, and PBMCs were isolated by Ficoll-Histopaque density gradient centrifugation and then cryopreserved in liquid nitrogen vapor phase. Using the deep immunoSEQ assay, TCR CDR3 regions were amplified from genomic DNA by multiplex PCR. Extracted genomic DNA from each cell subset was spread evenly across all wells of several immunoSEQ 96-well plates, with each plate serving as a replicate. For unsorted PBMC, each replicate PCR was loaded with approximately 300 ng genomic DNA, equivalent to about 30,000 T cell genomes. Ten immunoSEQ deep assay plates were used to sequence unsorted PBMC genomic DNA. Purified libraries were quantified with a Qubit 3.0 fluorometer, sized on a Bioanalyzer 2100, and re-quantified with the KAPA Library Quantification kit. Every immunoSEQ 96-well plate was sequenced on a dedicated single-read 150-cycle Illumina NextSeq 550 flow cell. The original pipeline was this. Because the immunoSEQ output included only junctional sequences and no quality scores, the filtering could not be the same as the filtering used for full-length reads. To assign V/J genes and CDR3, sequences were annotated using PyIR, a Python wrapper for IgBLAST v1.9, with IMGT germline references. Reads were removed for weak V/J assignments (E-value above 1e-6), missing CDR3, stop codons, out-of-frame junctions, or ambiguous translated residues. V3J clonotypes were defined by identical inferred V gene, J gene, and CDR3 amino acid sequence. The percentage overlap between two repertoires was calculated by dividing the number of shared unique clonotypes by the size of the smaller repertoire. Richness of each repertoire was evaluated using RTK rarefaction, the Chao1 estimator, and Recon v2.1 estimates of unobserved clonotypes. TCRdb carries this immuneACCESS record with in-frame sequences only. Its versions omit some clonotypes, under half of them owing to an unresolved V gene in the studies checked, with the rest unexplained. For V, J and clone size, that table is used; D and trimming come from the DNA. Recorded for this sample are hundreds of thousands of clones; about three quarters of them occurred a single time. The ten largest make up roughly 13% of the sample.

Remarks on this clone: The antigen it recognizes is unknown. The input lacks base qualities; no much larger clone sits a single base away.

Inclusive of the bounding cysteine and phenylalanine, the CDR3 is 15 residues long. The kept DNA is CDR3 alone, 45 bases in frame from the first base. V loses 3 bases, J loses 2 bases, and the germline ends lie 10 bases apart. Via the germline V gene (reference sequence), CDR1 is WNHNN and CDR2 SYGVQD. The origin of this receptor is a woman in her thirties or forties in good health. Some clones in this sample may be carry-over from other donors' samples. Sequencing used PBMCs. Rearrangement joined TRBV10-1 to TRBJ2-2; the D gene is tentatively TRBD1 or TRBD2, each matching 5 bases. Here is the DNA: TGCGCCAGCAGTGAATGGGACCACAACACCGGGGAGCTGTTTTTT. Translated, this is CASSEWDHNTGELFF.